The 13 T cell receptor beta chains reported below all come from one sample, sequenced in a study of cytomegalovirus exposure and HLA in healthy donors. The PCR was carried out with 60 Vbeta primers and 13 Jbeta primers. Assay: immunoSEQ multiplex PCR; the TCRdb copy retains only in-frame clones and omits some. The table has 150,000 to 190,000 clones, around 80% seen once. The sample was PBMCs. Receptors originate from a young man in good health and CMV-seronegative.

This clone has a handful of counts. The CDR3 is CSVEWRPGGEQYF. Here the CDR3 DNA reads TGCAGCGTTGAATGGCGGCCCGGGGGGGAGCAGTACTTC. This chain links TRBV29-1 with TRBJ2-7; 7 positions match TRBD2. Germline V gives CDR1 SQVTM, CDR2 ANQGSEA. CDR3 length: 13 residues. V lost 2 bases and J lost 7; bases outside the gene matches: 8.

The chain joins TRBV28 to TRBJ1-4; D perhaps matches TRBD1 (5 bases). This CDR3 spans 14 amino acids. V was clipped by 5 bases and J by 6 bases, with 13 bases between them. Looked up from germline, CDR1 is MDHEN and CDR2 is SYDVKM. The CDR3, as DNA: TGTGCCAGCAGTACCCAAGGAGGGGATGAAAAACTGTTTTTT. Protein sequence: CASSTQGGDEKLFF. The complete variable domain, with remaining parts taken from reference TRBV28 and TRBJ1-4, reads DVKVTQSSRYLVKRTGEKVFLECVQDMDHENMFWYRQDPGLGLRLIYFSYDVKMKEKGDIPEGYSVSREKKERFSLILESASTNQTSMYLCASSTQGGDEKLFFGSGTQLSVL.

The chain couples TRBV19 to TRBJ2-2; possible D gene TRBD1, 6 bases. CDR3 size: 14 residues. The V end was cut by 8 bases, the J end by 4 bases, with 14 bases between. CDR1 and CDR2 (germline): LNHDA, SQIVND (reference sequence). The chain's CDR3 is CASAAGAFTGELFF. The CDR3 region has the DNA TGTGCCAGTGCGGCAGGGGCCTTCACCGGGGAGCTGTTTTTT.

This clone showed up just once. The CDR3 sequence: CASSQDMGQGTYEQYF. CDR3 bases: TGCGCCAGCAGCCAAGATATGGGACAGGGCACCTACGAGCAGTACTTC. The chain couples TRBV4-1 to TRBJ2-7; TRBD1 matches at 9 bases. CDR1 is MGHRA and CDR2 is YSYEKL in the germline V gene. The CDR3 sequence is 16 residues long. V was clipped by 0 bases and J by 2 bases; unmatched bases: 5.

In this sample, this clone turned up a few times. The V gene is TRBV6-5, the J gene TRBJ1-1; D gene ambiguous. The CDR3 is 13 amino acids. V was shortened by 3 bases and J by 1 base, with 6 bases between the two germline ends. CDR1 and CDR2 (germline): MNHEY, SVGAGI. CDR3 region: CASSYVQNTEAFF. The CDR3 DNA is TGTGCCAGCAGTTATGTCCAGAACACTGAAGCTTTCTTT.

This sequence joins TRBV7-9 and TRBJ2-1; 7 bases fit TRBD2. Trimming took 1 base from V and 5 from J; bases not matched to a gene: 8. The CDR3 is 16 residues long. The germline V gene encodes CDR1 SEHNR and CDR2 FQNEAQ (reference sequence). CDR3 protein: CASSLGGGSIDNEQFF. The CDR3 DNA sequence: TGTGCCAGCAGCTTAGGGGGCGGGAGCATCGACAATGAGCAGTTCTTC.

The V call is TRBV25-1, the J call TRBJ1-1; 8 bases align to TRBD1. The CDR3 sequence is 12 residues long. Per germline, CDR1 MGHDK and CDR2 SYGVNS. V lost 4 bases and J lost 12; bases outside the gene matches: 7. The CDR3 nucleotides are TGTGCCAGCAGTGGTCCGGGACAGGTAACTTTCTTT. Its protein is CASSGPGQVTFF.

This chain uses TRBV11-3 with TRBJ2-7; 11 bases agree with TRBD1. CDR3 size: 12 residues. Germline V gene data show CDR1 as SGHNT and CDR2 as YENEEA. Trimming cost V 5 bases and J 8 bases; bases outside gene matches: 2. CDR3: CASSPDRGQQYF. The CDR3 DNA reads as TGTGCCAGCAGCCCGGACAGGGGGCAGCAGTACTTC.

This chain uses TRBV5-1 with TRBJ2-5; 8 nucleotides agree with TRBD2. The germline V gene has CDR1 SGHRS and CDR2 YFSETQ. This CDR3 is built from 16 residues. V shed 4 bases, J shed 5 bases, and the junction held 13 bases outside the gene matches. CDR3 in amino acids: CASSGQGAGDAETQYF. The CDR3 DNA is TGCGCCAGCAGCGGCCAGGGAGCGGGAGATGCTGAGACCCAGTACTTC. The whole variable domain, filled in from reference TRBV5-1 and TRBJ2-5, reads KAGVTQTPRYLIKTRGQQVTLSCSPISGHRSVSWYQQTPGQGLQFLFEYFSETQRNKGNFPGRFSGRQFSNSRSEMNVSTLELGDSALYLCASSGQGAGDAETQYFGPGTRLLVL.

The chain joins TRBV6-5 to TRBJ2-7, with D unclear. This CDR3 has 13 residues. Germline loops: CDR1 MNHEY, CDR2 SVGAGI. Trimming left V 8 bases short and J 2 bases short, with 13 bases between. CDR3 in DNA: TGTGCCAGCTCCCTCTACCGTGCCTACGAGCAGTACTTC. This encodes CASSLYRAYEQYF.

The CDR3: CAISVGDEQFF. For the CDR3, the DNA is TGTGCCATCAGTGTGGGCGATGAGCAGTTCTTC. The chain combines TRBV10-3 with TRBJ2-1; D is undetermined. Per germline, CDR1 ENHRY and CDR2 SYGVKD. The CDR3 is 11 residues long. Trimming left V 4 bases short and J 8 bases short, with 6 bases between.

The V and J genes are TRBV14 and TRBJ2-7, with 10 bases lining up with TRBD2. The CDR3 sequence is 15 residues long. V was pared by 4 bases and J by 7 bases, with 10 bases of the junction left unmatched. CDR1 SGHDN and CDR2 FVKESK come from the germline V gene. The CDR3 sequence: CASSRTLAGVWEQYF. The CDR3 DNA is TGTGCCAGCAGCCGAACTCTAGCGGGAGTATGGGAGCAGTACTTC.

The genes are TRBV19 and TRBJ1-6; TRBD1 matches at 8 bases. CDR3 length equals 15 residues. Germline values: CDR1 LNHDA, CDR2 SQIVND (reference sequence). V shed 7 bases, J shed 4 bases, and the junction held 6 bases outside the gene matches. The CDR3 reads CASTGQELYNSPLHF. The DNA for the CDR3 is TGTGCCAGTACGGGACAGGAGCTATATAATTCACCCCTCCACTTT.